This TCR beta chain stems from a study of T-cell reconstitution after alpha-beta-depleted transplantation in children. For TCRbeta, the library was prepared with unique molecular identifiers. Using its own MiXCR run on the PCR reads, TCRdb lists one record per CDR3 protein. The sample gives about 260,000 distinct CDR3 sequences, 6.5% to 9% of which show up once; nearly 6.5% is in the top ten. Points from the study as a whole: After transplant, at about two months, alpha-beta T cells were reportedly derived from several hundred expanded graft clones. Some patients showed high day-60 TCRbeta diversity, which derived from surviving recipient T cells and thymic progenitors.

The table lists this clonotype with many counts. What it recognizes is unknown. This TCR came from a male patient aged 5 to 17 who had a stem cell transplant for acute lymphoblastic leukemia, so the T cells may come from the graft donor. This sample comprised PBMCs, mostly from graft donor cells, obtained 180 days after TCRalphabeta/CD19-depleted stem cell transplant.

The CDR3 DNA follows: TGCGCCAGCAGCTTCACTTTGGACAGGGCATCCGGGGAGCTGTTTTTT. Translated: CASSFTLDRASGELFF. The gene calls are TRBV5-1 and TRBJ2-2, with 8 bases aligning to TRBD1. V lost 2 bases, J lost 6 bases, and 9 bases stayed unmatched. This CDR3 comprises 16 residues. The V gene's germline CDR1 is SGHRS and CDR2 YFSETQ.